The 10 T cell receptor beta chains below all came from one sample that was sequenced in a study of a mutant IDH1 vaccine in newly diagnosed glioma. Some clones are missing from TCRdb's copy, which holds only in-frame ones; the method was immunoSEQ multiplex PCR. The sample lists about 53,000 clones; about 81% were seen once. Their antigens are not known. As to time point: week 5, during vaccination. A 20-mer mutant IDH1 peptide at 300 ug was injected subcutaneously with topical imiquimod. The source was PBMCs, collected from a glioma patient whose treatment included an IDH1 peptide vaccine. Receptor source: a woman aged 45-65 years with glioma.

This chain joins TRBV4-3 and TRBJ2-1; 10 bases are shared with TRBD1. There are 16 residues in the CDR3. Unmatched junction bases numbered 5, after V lost 0 bases and J lost 6 bases. The germline gives CDR1 LGHNA, CDR2 YSLEER. The CDR3 here is CASSQDFGTGVNEQFF. Here the CDR3 DNA reads TGCGCCAGCAGCCAAGATTTCGGGACAGGGGTCAATGAGCAGTTCTTC.

The chain has TRBV18 and TRBJ1-1; the D is unclear. Trimming removed 2 bases from V and 0 bases from J, with 7 bases in between. The CDR3 totals 14 residues. Germline CDR1 reads KGHSH; CDR2 reads LQKENI. This CDR3 is CASSPGWVNTEAFF. The CDR3 coding sequence is TGTGCCAGCTCACCAGGGTGGGTGAACACTGAAGCTTTCTTT.

The chain combines TRBV4-1 with TRBJ1-4; D is possibly TRBD1 (5 bases). The CDR3 runs to 13 residues. Per germline, CDR1 MGHRA and CDR2 YSYEKL. Deletions cut 1 base from V and 7 bases from J, with 7 bases between. CDR3 amino acids: CASSQGTSEKLFF. The CDR3 nucleotides are TGCGCCAGCAGCCAAGGGACAAGTGAAAAACTGTTTTTT.

The genes are TRBV19 and TRBJ1-5, with D perhaps TRBD1 (5 bases). Germline lookup yields CDR1 LNHDA and CDR2 SQIVND (reference sequence). Trimming took 7 bases from V and 0 from J, leaving 10 bases between them. The CDR3 contains 14 residues. The CDR3 DNA reads as TGTGCCAGTACCGAGGGGACTAGCAATCAGCCCCAGCATTTT. Amino acid sequence: CASTEGTSNQPQHF.

The CDR3 DNA follows: TGCGCCAGCAGCTTACAGGGGGCGTTAAACACTGAAGCTTTCTTT. Translated, it gives CASSLQGALNTEAFF. The chain links TRBV5-1 to TRBJ1-1, with TRBD1 identical over 9 bases. Germline-derived CDR1 and CDR2 are SGHRS and YFSETQ. The CDR3 spans 15 residues. The V gene end was trimmed by 2 bases and the J gene end by 2 bases; junction bases not matched to a gene: 4.

This chain joins TRBV18 and TRBJ1-1; no clear D gene. This CDR3 is 16 amino acids long. Germline V gene data show CDR1 as KGHSH and CDR2 as LQKENI. With 1 base removed from V and 8 bases from J, the gap between germline ends came to 20 bases. CDR3 amino acids: CASSPLLSAGSTEAFF. The CDR3 DNA reads TGTGCCAGCTCACCACTCCTCAGTGCCGGGTCGACGGAAGCTTTCTTT.

The chain combines TRBV4-2 with TRBJ2-1; 9 nucleotides line up with TRBD2. CDR3 length: 16 amino acids. From germline, CDR1 is LGHNA and CDR2 YNFKEQ. With 2 bases clipped from V and 2 bases from J, the junction kept 4 bases outside the gene matches. The CDR3 protein is CASSQILAGTYNEQFF. The CDR3 region has the DNA TGTGCCAGCAGCCAAATTCTAGCGGGGACCTACAATGAGCAGTTCTTC.

This clone was observed a single time. V and J are TRBV5-4 and TRBJ1-1, with D perhaps matching TRBD1 (5 bases). Looked up from germline, CDR1 is SGHNT and CDR2 is YYREEE (reference sequence). The CDR3 runs 14 residues. V lost 3 bases and J 1 base, leaving 10 bases between the germline ends. CDR3 bases: TGTGCCAGCAGCTCCGGAGGGGCGAACACTGAAGCTTTCTTT. As protein: CASSSGGANTEAFF. The variable domain in full, with the rest retrieved from reference TRBV5-4 and TRBJ1-1, is ETGVTQSPTHLIKTRGQQVTLRCSSQSGHNTVSWYQQALGQGPQFIFQYYREEENGRGNFPPRFSGLQFPNYSSELNVNALELDDSALYLCASSSGGANTEAFFGQGTRLTVV.

The J gene is TRBJ2-5, the V gene TRBV5-1; the D is unclear. V gave up 2 bases and J gave up 0 bases, with 8 bases separating them. Germline V gene sequence: CDR1 SGHRS, CDR2 YFSETQ. The CDR3 sequence is 14 residues long. This CDR3 reads CASSFTGYQETQYF. CDR3 in DNA: TGCGCCAGCAGCTTCACCGGGTACCAAGAGACCCAGTACTTC.

This clone occurred a few times. The CDR3 region is CASSLGPPGTEAFF. In nucleotides, the CDR3 is TGCGCCAGCAGCTTGGGACCACCCGGCACTGAAGCTTTCTTT. V is TRBV5-1 and J is TRBJ1-1; no firm D call. Trimming cost V 0 bases and J 4 bases, with 10 bases left between them. CDR3 length: 14 amino acids. Germline loops: CDR1 SGHRS, CDR2 YFSETQ.